This T cell receptor (beta chain) was identified in a study of post-analysis software for immune sequencing data. General study points: Patients carried five TRBV segments more frequently than controls did, and TRBV5-6, TRBV5-1 and TRBV20-1 were among them.

Concerning this clonotype: Its antigen is not known.

V was pared by 0 bases and J by 0 bases, with 14 bases between. Germline V gene sequence: CDR1 DFQATT, CDR2 SNEGSKA (reference sequence). The CDR3 covers 16 residues. Unique molecular identifiers featured in each of the TCR beta cDNA libraries. In TCRdb, the PCR reads were re-called with MiXCR into one record per CDR3 protein. The sample consists of some 800,000 distinct CDR3 sequences, about half of them appearing once. This sequence joins TRBV20-1 and TRBJ1-1; D is unresolved. The sequence derives from a girl between 5 and 17 years old with multiple sclerosis. Sequenced input: blood. The CDR3 region has the DNA TGCAGTGCTAGAGAATTTACGGGTCGGATGAACACTGAAGCTTTCTTT. It encodes CSAREFTGRMNTEAFF.